A single sample is the source of the 14 T cell receptor beta chains below, sequenced in a study of cytomegalovirus exposure and HLA in healthy donors (dated by TCRdb to the late 2010s). Libraries were built with the immunoSEQ multiplex PCR assay. The immuneACCESS repertoire file appears here via TCRdb, limited to in-frame rearrangements. These files lack a portion of the clones; in checked studies, under half of the deficit traces to unresolved V genes, and the cause of the others is not known. Counted in this sample were more than 250,000 clones; just over 85% of them appeared once. 0.7% to 0.85% of the sample is in the top ten clones. Sequenced: PBMCs. All receptors derive from a woman between 18 and 29 years old in good health and CMV-seronegative.

The chain recombines TRBV5-1 with TRBJ2-3; the D gene is possibly TRBD2 (6 bases). CDR1 and CDR2 from the germline V gene are SGHRS and YFSETQ. The CDR3 runs to 15 residues. V dropped 1 base and J dropped 0 bases, with 9 bases sitting between them. CDR3 coding DNA: TGCGCCAGCAGCTTGAGGGCGGGGAGCACAGATACGCAGTATTTT. Its translation: CASSLRAGSTDTQYF. Full variable domain (outside the CDR3, taken from reference TRBV5-1 and TRBJ2-3): KAGVTQTPRYLIKTRGQQVTLSCSPISGHRSVSWYQQTPGQGLQFLFEYFSETQRNKGNFPGRFSGRQFSNSRSEMNVSTLELGDSALYLCASSLRAGSTDTQYFGPGTRLTVL.

The V call is TRBV7-2, the J call TRBJ2-5, with 8 bases fitting TRBD2. Trimming cost V 1 base and J 5 bases; bases outside gene matches: 3. This CDR3 spans 14 amino acids. In germline, CDR1 is SGHTA, CDR2 FQGNSA. CDR3 coding DNA: TGTGCCAGCAGCTTAGTTGCGGGAGGTGAGACCCAGTACTTC. It is translated as CASSLVAGGETQYF.

V gene TRBV6-5 combines with J gene TRBJ2-1; 13 nucleotides match TRBD2. This CDR3 is built from 15 residues. CDR1 MNHEY and CDR2 SVGAGI come from the germline V gene. Trimming at V came to 6 bases and at J to 8 bases, leaving 7 bases not matched to a gene. The CDR3, as DNA: TGTGCCAGCAGGTCCACTAGCGGGAGGGCCCATGAGCAGTTCTTC. It translates to CASRSTSGRAHEQFF.

V and J are TRBV7-9 and TRBJ2-7; the D gene is possibly TRBD2 (6 bases). Germline-derived CDR1 and CDR2 are SEHNR and FQNEAQ (reference sequence). V lost 5 bases, J lost 2 bases, and 19 bases lay in between. The CDR3 is 16 amino acids. The CDR3 region is CASSPTGGLGAYEQYF. The CDR3 DNA reads TGTGCCAGCAGCCCCACTGGGGGGTTGGGGGCCTACGAGCAGTACTTC. The full variable domain, with the rest looked up from reference TRBV7-9 and TRBJ2-7, is DTGVSQNPRHKITKRGQNVTFRCDPISEHNRLYWYRQTLGQGPEFLTYFQNEAQLEKSRLLSDRFSAERPKGSFSTLEIQRTEQGDSAMYLCASSPTGGLGAYEQYFGPGTRLTVT.

The chain is built from TRBV4-3 and TRBJ1-1; a weak D match, TRBD1 (6 bases). The CDR3 is made up of 15 amino acids. Germline V gene sequence: CDR1 LGHNA, CDR2 YSLEER. Trimming removed 3 bases at V and 2 bases at J, with 13 bases between. CDR3 loop: CASSHSLGTNTEAFF. DNA of the CDR3: TGCGCCAGCAGCCATAGTCTCGGGACAAACACTGAAGCTTTCTTT.

Details on this clone: One junction end does not reproduce the germline sequence, and a read error may be involved. The CDR3 DNA follows: TGTGCCACCAGCAGGCAGGGGGGACCAATGACAGATACGCAGTATTTT. Its protein product is CATSRQGGPMTDTQYF. The chain uses TRBV7-2 and TRBJ2-3, with a weak D call TRBD1 (7 bases). This CDR3 comprises 16 residues. From germline, CDR1 is SGHTA and CDR2 FQGNSA.

The chain combines TRBV10-3 with TRBJ2-1; 7 bases line up with TRBD1. The CDR3 has 15 residues. The V segment lost 1 base and the J segment 6 bases; nucleotides outside the gene matches: 6. Germline V gives CDR1 ENHRY, CDR2 SYGVKD. The CDR3: CAISELTGWGNEQFF. The DNA of the CDR3 is TGTGCCATCAGTGAGTTGACAGGGTGGGGCAATGAGCAGTTCTTC.

The chain combines TRBV18 with TRBJ1-1, with D unresolved. The CDR3 is made up of 14 amino acids. Germline V gene lookup returns CDR1 KGHSH and CDR2 LQKENI. V was trimmed by 0 bases and J by 3 bases, leaving 8 bases between them. The CDR3 loop reads CASSPPWADTEAFF. The CDR3 bases are TGTGCCAGCTCACCACCGTGGGCAGACACTGAAGCTTTCTTT.

V is TRBV2 and J is TRBJ2-7; D may be TRBD1 (6 bases). Germline CDR1 is SNHLY and CDR2 is FYNNEI. The CDR3 covers 14 residues. V was cut by 6 bases and J by 3 bases, with 15 bases left in between. CDR3 residues: CASRLQGGGYEQYF. In nucleotides, the CDR3 is TGTGCCAGCAGGTTACAGGGCGGAGGCTACGAGCAGTACTTC.

Remarks on this clone: Other DNA sequences of this sample code for an identical CDR3. The chain is built from TRBV5-4 and TRBJ2-1, with 9 bases lining up with TRBD2. V was pared by 1 base and J by 4 bases, with 3 bases of the junction left unmatched. Germline CDR1 and CDR2: SGHNT and YYREEE (reference sequence). This CDR3 is 15 amino acids long. CDR3 protein: CASSLRLAEYNEQFF. CDR3 in DNA: TGTGCCAGCAGCTTGCGACTAGCGGAGTACAATGAGCAGTTCTTC.

The chain carries TRBV6-4 and TRBJ1-2; TRBD1 matches 10 bases. The germline gives CDR1 MRHNA, CDR2 SNTAGT. Unmatched junction bases numbered 5, after V lost 3 bases and J lost 7 bases. This CDR3 has 14 residues. The CDR3 DNA reads TGTGCCAGCAGTGAAGACAGGGGGCGGCGTGGCTACACCTTC. It yields the protein CASSEDRGRRGYTF.

The chain has TRBV5-4 and TRBJ2-5, with TRBD1 matching over 7 bases. In germline, CDR1 is SGHNT, CDR2 YYREEE (reference sequence). This CDR3 comprises 15 residues. V dropped 4 bases and J dropped 1; count of bases not matched to a gene: 7. The CDR3 protein is CASSNRGGGQETQYF. CDR3 DNA sequence: TGTGCCAGCAGCAACAGGGGCGGAGGCCAAGAGACCCAGTACTTC.

The chain recombines TRBV27 with TRBJ2-7, with 7 bases aligning to TRBD2. This CDR3 is 17 amino acids long. Germline assignment: CDR1 MNHEY and CDR2 SMNVEV (reference sequence). V shed 4 bases and J 2 bases; nucleotides not matched to a gene: 14. The CDR3 is CASSSRAGRLAPYEQYF. CDR3 nucleotides: TGTGCCAGCAGTTCTCGGGCGGGGCGACTAGCCCCCTACGAGCAGTACTTC.

The chain recombines TRBV15 with TRBJ1-1, with a weak D call TRBD1 (6 bases). Trimming cost V 5 bases and J 10 bases, with 23 bases left between them. The CDR3 has 15 amino acids. CDR1 and CDR2 (germline): LNHNV, YYDKDF (reference sequence). The CDR3 reads CATSLDLGAGIPAFF. The CDR3 coding sequence is TGTGCCACCAGCCTTGATTTGGGGGCTGGGATTCCAGCTTTCTTT.